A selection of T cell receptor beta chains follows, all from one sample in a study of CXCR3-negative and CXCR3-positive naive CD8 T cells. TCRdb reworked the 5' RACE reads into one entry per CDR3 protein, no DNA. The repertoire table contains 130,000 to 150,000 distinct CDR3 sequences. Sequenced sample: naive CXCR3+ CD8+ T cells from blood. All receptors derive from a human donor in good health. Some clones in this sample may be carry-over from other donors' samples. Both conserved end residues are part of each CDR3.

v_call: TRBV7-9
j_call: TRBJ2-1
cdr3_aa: CASSPPGSSYNEQFF

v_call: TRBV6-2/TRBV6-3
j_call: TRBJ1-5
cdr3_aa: CASATRRGNQPQHF

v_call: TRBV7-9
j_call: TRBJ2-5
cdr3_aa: CACSLGAGEETQYF

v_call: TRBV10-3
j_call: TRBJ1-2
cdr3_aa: CAIQDRAGSYTF

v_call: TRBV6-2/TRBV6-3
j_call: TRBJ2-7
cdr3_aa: CASSYPLAAGGSSYEQYF

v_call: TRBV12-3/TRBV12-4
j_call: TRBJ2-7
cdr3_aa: CASSFGLGLVYEQYF

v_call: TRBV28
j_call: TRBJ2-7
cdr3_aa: CASSLWSYEQYF

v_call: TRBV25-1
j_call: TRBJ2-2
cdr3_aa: CASSELRLADDTGELFF

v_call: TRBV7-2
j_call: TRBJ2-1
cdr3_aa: CASSPPPGRHNEQFF

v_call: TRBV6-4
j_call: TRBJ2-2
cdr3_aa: CASSDGGNTGELFF

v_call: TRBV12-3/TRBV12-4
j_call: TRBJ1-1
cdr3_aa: CASSGMDRYAFF

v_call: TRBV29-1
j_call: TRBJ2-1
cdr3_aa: CSVEVLGGTPLEQFF

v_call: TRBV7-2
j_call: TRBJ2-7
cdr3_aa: CASSWTDETYEQYF

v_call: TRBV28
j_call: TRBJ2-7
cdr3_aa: CASSYADTTAYEQYF

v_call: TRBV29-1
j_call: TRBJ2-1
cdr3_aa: CSVGLTYLGNEQFF

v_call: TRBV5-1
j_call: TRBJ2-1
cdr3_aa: CASSLYGRPQSSYNEQFF

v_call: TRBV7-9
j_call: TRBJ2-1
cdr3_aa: CATTLANEQFF

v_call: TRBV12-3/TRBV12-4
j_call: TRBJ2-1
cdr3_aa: CASSLSQLNEQFF

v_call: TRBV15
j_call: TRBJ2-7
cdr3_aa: CATSRASRSREQYF

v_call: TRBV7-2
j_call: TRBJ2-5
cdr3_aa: CASSSDLAGGVETQYF

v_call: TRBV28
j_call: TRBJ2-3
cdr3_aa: CSTSGRQPPDTQYF